This T cell receptor beta chain appears in the sequencing data of a study of radiotherapy plus CTLA-4 blockade in lung cancer. About the research overall: Disease control was present in 30% to 40% of patients, and objective responses in 15% to 20%. Overall study findings and caveats: Response, reportedly, was best predicted by interferon-beta along with early blood T cell clone dynamics. Peripheral blood showed expansion of tumor-derived TCR clones after radiotherapy and ipilimumab.

Patients with chemo-refractory metastatic non-small-cell lung cancer received focal radiation plus CTLA-4 blockade with ipilimumab. As regards this clone: Antigen: not known.

Profiling relied on immunoSEQ multiplex PCR, and the TCRdb table lists in-frame clones only, not all of them. The sample consists of about 43,000 clones, roughly two thirds of them appearing once. The TCR comes from a human donor with non-small cell lung cancer who had a partial response to radiotherapy plus ipilimumab. Sequencing was performed on peripheral blood, taken from a patient treated with radiotherapy plus ipilimumab.

The CDR3 loop is CASSPPDRQIAGELFF. Here the CDR3 DNA reads TGCGCCAGCAGCCCCCCGGACAGACAGATCGCCGGGGAGCTGTTTTTT. J is TRBJ2-2 and V is TRBV5-1; D is possibly TRBD1 (6 bases). V dropped 4 bases and J dropped 6 bases, with 19 bases sitting between them. CDR1 SGHRS and CDR2 YFSETQ come from the germline V gene. This CDR3 is built from 16 residues.